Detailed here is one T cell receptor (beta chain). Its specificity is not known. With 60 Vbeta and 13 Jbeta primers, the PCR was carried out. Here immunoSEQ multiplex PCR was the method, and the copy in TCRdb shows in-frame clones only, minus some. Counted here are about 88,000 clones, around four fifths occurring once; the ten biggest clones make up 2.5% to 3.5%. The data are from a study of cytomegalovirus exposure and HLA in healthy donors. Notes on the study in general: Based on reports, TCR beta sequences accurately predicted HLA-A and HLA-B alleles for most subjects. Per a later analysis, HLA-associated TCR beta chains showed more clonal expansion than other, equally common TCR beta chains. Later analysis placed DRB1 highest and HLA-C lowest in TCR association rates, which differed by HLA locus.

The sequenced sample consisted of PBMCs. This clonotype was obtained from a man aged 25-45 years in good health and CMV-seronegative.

The CDR3 sequence: CASSLRQGPEAFF. CDR3 in DNA: TGTGCCAGCAGCTTGAGACAGGGTCCTGAAGCTTTCTTT. This rearrangement joins TRBV7-2 to TRBJ1-1; 7 bases agree with TRBD1. Germline CDR1 and CDR2: SGHTA and FQGNSA. This CDR3 has 13 amino acids. V trimming: 3 bases; J trimming: 6 bases; junction bases outside the gene matches: 4. The full variable domain, with the rest looked up from reference TRBV7-2 and TRBJ1-1, is GAGVSQSPSNKVTEKGKDVELRCDPISGHTALYWYRQSLGQGLEFLIYFQGNSAPDKSGLPSDRFSAERTGGSVSTLTIQRTQQEDSAVYLCASSLRQGPEAFFGQGTRLTVV.